Listed below are T cell receptor beta chains from one sample, sequenced in a study of blood T cells in healthy people across ages. Each CDR3 protein gets one entry after TCRdb re-called the 5' RACE reads with MiXCR. Of fewer than 950,000 distinct CDR3 sequences in the sample, roughly 50% were seen once. The sample consisted of blood. The receptor source for this set is a man older than 75 in good health. CDR3s include the opening cysteine and the closing phenylalanine or tryptophan. A D gene is named only where the DNA matches it firmly. Clone size is shown for a subset of rows, as once, few, many or a class of expanded clone.

>TRBJ2-4|once|TRBD1|TRBV18
TGTGCCAGCTCCCAACGAACAGGGGGCAAAGACATTCAGTACTTC
CASSQRTGGKDIQYF
>TRBJ2-7|few|TRBD2|TRBV15
TGTGCCACCAGCAGAGATTTTACTAGCGGAACCTACGAGCAGTACTTC
CATSRDFTSGTYEQYF
>TRBJ2-5|-|-|TRBV5-1
TGCGCCAGCAGTCATATCGGACTCGACACCCATGAGCAGTACTTC
CASSHIGLDTHEQYF
>TRBJ2-6|-|-|TRBV24-1
TGTGCCACCAGTGACCCTACAGGGTCTGGGGCCAACGTCCTGACTTTC
CATSDPTGSGANVLTF
>TRBJ2-7|-|-|TRBV27
TGTGCCAGCAGTTTACTCCAAAATCGGTACGAGCAGTACTTC
CASSLLQNRYEQYF
>TRBJ2-1|-|TRBD2|TRBV24-1
TGTGCCACCAGTGATCGGACTAGCGGGAGTCGCAATGAGCAGTTCTTC
CATSDRTSGSRNEQFF
>TRBJ2-4|-|-|TRBV30
TGTGCCTGGAGTGTACAAGGCCCGACTAAGCAGTACTTC
CAWSVQGPTKQYF
>TRBJ2-4|few|TRBD1|TRBV6-5
TGTGCCAGCAGTAAACGCGGACAGGGGGGGAACATTCAGTACTTC
CASSKRGQGGNIQYF
>TRBJ1-2|-|-|TRBV9
TGTGCCAGCAGCGTAGCTGGGCTTAACTATGGCTACACCTTC
CASSVAGLNYGYTF
>TRBJ2-7|few|-|TRBV20-1
TGCAGTGCTAGAGGACAGCTAGTATCCTACGAGCAGTACTTC
CSARGQLVSYEQYF
>TRBJ2-3|-|-|TRBV14
TGTGCCAGCAGCCAAGTCGGTAGCACAGATACGCAGTATTTT
CASSQVGSTDTQYF
>TRBJ2-5|-|-|TRBV7-9
TGTGCCAGCAGCTTAGGGCAGGGTTCCCGAGAGACCCAGTACTTC
CASSLGQGSRETQYF
>TRBJ2-7|-|TRBD1|TRBV3-1
TGTGCCAGCAGCCCCACAGGGGCCTCCTACGGGCAGTACTTC
CASSPTGASYGQYF
>TRBJ2-7|few|TRBD2|TRBV7-2
TGTGCCAGCAGCTATTGGGGCTGGGGACTAGCGGCGGATAACGAGCAGTACTTC
CASSYWGWGLAADNEQYF
>TRBJ2-5|-|TRBD1|TRBV3-1
TGTGCCAGCAGCCACACCCGAGACCTAGACAGGGCACGAGAGACCCAGTACTTC
CASSHTRDLDRARETQYF
>TRBJ2-1|-|-|TRBV7-2
TGTGCCAGCAGCTTAGCCTGGCGGAGAGGGTTCGGCAATGAGCAGTTCTTC
CASSLAWRRGFGNEQFF
>TRBJ2-1|-|TRBD1|TRBV10-3
TGTGCCATCAGTGAGCGGGCGGGACAGGGGGGGAATGAGCAGTTCTTC
CAISERAGQGGNEQFF
>TRBJ2-1|few|-|TRBV7-2
TGTGCCAGCAGCAGGGCAGGCCTACGGGCCGATGAGCAGTTCTTC
CASSRAGLRADEQFF
>TRBJ2-1|-|TRBD2|TRBV5-1
TGCGCCAGCAGCTTGTCGGGAGGGGATGAGCAGTTCTTC
CASSLSGGDEQFF
>TRBJ2-3|-|-|TRBV7-3
TGTGCCAGCAGCCCCCGGGACCGTGGAGGGACGCAGTATTTT
CASSPRDRGGTQYF
>TRBJ2-1|-|-|TRBV3-1
TGTGCCAGCAGCCAAGATTCGGCCAGGGAGCAGTTCTTC
CASSQDSAREQFF
>TRBJ2-2|-|TRBD2|TRBV6-2/TRBV6-3
TGTGCCAGCAGTTTCGGACTAGAGGGGAGGACCGGGGAGCTGTTTTTT
CASSFGLEGRTGELFF
>TRBJ2-2|-|TRBD2|TRBV20-1
TGCAGTGCGTCGGGGGGGCACCTGAACACCGGGGAGCTGTTTTTT
CSASGGHLNTGELFF
>TRBJ2-7|-|TRBD1|TRBV9
TGTGCCAGCAGCGTAGCAATTCAAGGGGGCATCCAGTACTTC
CASSVAIQGGIQYF
>TRBJ2-6|few|-|TRBV20-1
TGCAGTGCTAGAGAGGGAGGCACTGGGGCCAACGTCCTGACTTTC
CSAREGGTGANVLTF